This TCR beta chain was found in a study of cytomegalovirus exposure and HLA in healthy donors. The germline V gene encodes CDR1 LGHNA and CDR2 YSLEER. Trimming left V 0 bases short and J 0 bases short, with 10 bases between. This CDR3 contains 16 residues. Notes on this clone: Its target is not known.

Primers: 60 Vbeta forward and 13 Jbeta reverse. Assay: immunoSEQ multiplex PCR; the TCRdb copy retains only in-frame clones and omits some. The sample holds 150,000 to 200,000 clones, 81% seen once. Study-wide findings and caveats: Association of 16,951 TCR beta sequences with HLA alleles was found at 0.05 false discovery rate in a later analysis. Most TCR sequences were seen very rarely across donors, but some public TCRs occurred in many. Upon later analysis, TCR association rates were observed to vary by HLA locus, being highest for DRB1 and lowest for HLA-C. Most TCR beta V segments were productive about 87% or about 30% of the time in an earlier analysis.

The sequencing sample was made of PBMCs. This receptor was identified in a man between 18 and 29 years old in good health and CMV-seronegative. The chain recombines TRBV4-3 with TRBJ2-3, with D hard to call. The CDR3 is CASSQDFLLSTDTQYF. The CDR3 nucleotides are TGCGCCAGCAGCCAAGATTTCCTACTAAGCACAGATACGCAGTATTTT.